Presented here are 14 T cell receptor beta chains from one specimen sequenced in a study of cytomegalovirus exposure and HLA in healthy donors. Primers for the PCR totalled 60 Vbeta and 13 Jbeta. Produced via immunoSEQ multiplex PCR; TCRdb's table is partial and in-frame only. Its table records about 59,000 clones. Source material: PBMCs. Receptor source: a man between 25 and 39 years old in good health and CMV-seropositive.

The CDR3 region is CASSIGGGPYEQYF. In DNA form, the CDR3 reads TGTGCCAGTAGTATTGGGGGGGGACCCTACGAGCAGTACTTC. This chain uses TRBV19 with TRBJ2-7; 7 nucleotides line up with TRBD2. Losses at the gene ends were 3 bases for V and 2 bases for J; bases not matched to a gene: 4. CDR3 size: 14 residues. CDR1 and CDR2 (germline): LNHDA, SQIVND (reference sequence).

The rearrangement joins TRBV5-6 to TRBJ2-2; 8 bases are shared with TRBD1. Looked up from germline, CDR1 is SGHDT and CDR2 is YYEEEE. The CDR3 covers 16 residues. V was pared by 2 bases and J by 0 bases, with 3 bases of the junction left unmatched. CDR3 loop: CASSLWTGPNTGELFF. CDR3 coding DNA: TGTGCCAGCAGCTTATGGACAGGGCCGAACACCGGGGAGCTGTTTTTT.

V and J are TRBV19 and TRBJ1-5; TRBD1 matches at 12 bases. Unmatched junction bases numbered 12, after V lost 4 bases and J lost 2 bases. The CDR3 runs to 19 residues. The germline V gene encodes CDR1 LNHDA and CDR2 SQIVND (reference sequence). The CDR3 reads CASSTRRDRGLVGNQPQHF. CDR3 coding DNA: TGTGCCAGTAGTACCCGCCGGGACAGGGGGCTTGTTGGCAATCAGCCCCAGCATTTT.

The chain joins TRBV4-1 to TRBJ1-1; a weak D match, TRBD1 (6 bases). The CDR3 contains 15 residues. Germline-derived CDR1 and CDR2 are MGHRA and YSYEKL. V shed 5 bases and J shed 0 bases, with 13 bases lying between them. The CDR3 DNA reads TGCGCCAGCAGCTTCCCGACAGGCATGAACACTGAAGCTTTCTTT. This gives the protein CASSFPTGMNTEAFF.

Regarding this clone: Since no conserved phenylalanine or tryptophan closes the CDR3, a read error is the likely cause. The V gene is TRBV27, the J gene TRBJ2-7; 9 bases map to TRBD1. The CDR3 is made up of 17 amino acids. The germline V gene has CDR1 MNHEY and CDR2 SMNVEV (reference sequence). V gave up 3 bases and J gave up 2 bases; unmatched junction bases: 11. CDR3 sequence (DNA): TGTGCCAGCAGTTTCAGTCACGGGACAGGGTCAACCTACGAGCAGTACCTC. This encodes CASSFSHGTGSTYEQYL.

J is TRBJ2-3 and V is TRBV11-3; no clear D gene. V lost 0 bases to trimming and J lost 6 bases, with 7 bases between them. This CDR3 has 13 residues. Germline V lookup: CDR1 SGHNT, CDR2 YENEEA. The CDR3 spells CASSLDPSDTQYF. DNA for the CDR3: TGTGCCAGCAGCTTAGATCCCTCGGATACGCAGTATTTT.

The chain recombines TRBV5-1 with TRBJ1-5; D is perhaps TRBD1 (5 bases). Trimming removed 4 bases from V and 3 bases from J, with 17 bases in between. Per the germline V gene, CDR1 is SGHRS and CDR2 is YFSETQ. CDR3 size: 16 residues. CDR3 loop: CASSLGRAGPNQPQHF. The DNA of the CDR3 is TGCGCCAGCAGCCTAGGAAGGGCGGGGCCCAATCAGCCCCAGCATTTT.

This chain connects TRBV30 to TRBJ2-7; 10 bases map to TRBD1. Germline lookup yields CDR1 GTSNPN and CDR2 SVGIG (reference sequence). The J segment lost 3 bases and the V segment lost 4 bases, leaving 6 bases of the junction unmatched. The CDR3 consists of 14 residues. The DNA for the CDR3 is TGTGCCTGGAACCACGGGACAGGGGACTACGAGCAGTACTTC. Translating gives CAWNHGTGDYEQYF.

About this clone: It is likely a read error, because the conserved phenylalanine at the end of the CDR3 is missing. Because the CDR3's place on the DNA is in doubt, the DNA is left out and the CDR3 is given as listed by TCRdb. V gene TRBV9 combines with J gene TRBJ2-6; the table gives TRBD1 as D, unverified against the DNA. Germline V gene sequence: CDR1 SGDLS, CDR2 YYNGEE. The CDR3 region is 9 residues in length, termini included. The CDR3 reads CASSETGSK.

About this clone itself: The junction differs from germline at one of its ends, possibly a read error. The chain employs TRBV9 and TRBJ2-5; D may be TRBD1 (6 bases). Germline V gene sequence: CDR1 SGDLS, CDR2 YYNGEE. The CDR3 consists of 13 residues. The CDR3 protein is CASSVATGENQYF. The CDR3 coding sequence is TGTGCCAGCAGCGTAGCGACAGGAGAGAACCAGTACTTC.

The chain links TRBV29-1 to TRBJ1-1; D unresolved. Germline loops: CDR1 SQVTM, CDR2 ANQGSEA. The CDR3 is made up of 14 amino acids. Trimming cost V 1 base and J 4 bases, with 13 bases left between them. The chain's CDR3 is CSVEVGLRSTEAFF. The CDR3, as DNA: TGCAGCGTTGAAGTCGGGTTGCGAAGCACTGAAGCTTTCTTT. Variable domain in full (rest from reference TRBV29-1 and TRBJ1-1): SAVISQKPSRDICQRGTSLTIQCQVDSQVTMMFWYRQQPGQSLTLIATANQGSEATYESGFVIDKFPISRPNLTFSTLTVSNMSPEDSSIYLCSVEVGLRSTEAFFGQGTRLTVV.

The V call is TRBV27, the J call TRBJ1-2; TRBD1 might be the D (5 bases). CDR3 length: 13 residues. The ends were cut back, 6 bases at V and 8 bases at J, with 16 bases in the middle. Germline assignment: CDR1 MNHEY and CDR2 SMNVEV (reference sequence). CDR3 protein: CASSPQGAGGYTF. CDR3 DNA sequence: TGTGCCAGCAGCCCTCAGGGTGCCGGCGGCTACACCTTC.

The V and J genes are TRBV29-1 and TRBJ2-5; 8 nucleotides align to TRBD2. Judging by the DNA end, TRBJ2-7 fits better; the J call may be wrong. CDR3 length: 13 amino acids. Germline lookup yields CDR1 SQVTM and CDR2 ANQGSEA. In nucleotides, the CDR3 is TGCAGCGCCACCCGGGGACTAGACGACGAGCAGTACTTC. Translated: CSATRGLDDEQYF.

The J gene is TRBJ1-6, the V gene TRBV13, with 7 bases fitting TRBD1. The CDR3 totals 16 residues. Losses at the gene ends were 4 bases for V and 10 bases for J; bases not matched to a gene: 13. Germline V gene data show CDR1 as PRHDT and CDR2 as FYEKMQ (reference sequence). CDR3 region: CASSSLGQEEGSPLHF. The CDR3 DNA follows: TGTGCCAGCAGCTCCCTAGGACAGGAAGAAGGGTCACCCCTCCACTTT.